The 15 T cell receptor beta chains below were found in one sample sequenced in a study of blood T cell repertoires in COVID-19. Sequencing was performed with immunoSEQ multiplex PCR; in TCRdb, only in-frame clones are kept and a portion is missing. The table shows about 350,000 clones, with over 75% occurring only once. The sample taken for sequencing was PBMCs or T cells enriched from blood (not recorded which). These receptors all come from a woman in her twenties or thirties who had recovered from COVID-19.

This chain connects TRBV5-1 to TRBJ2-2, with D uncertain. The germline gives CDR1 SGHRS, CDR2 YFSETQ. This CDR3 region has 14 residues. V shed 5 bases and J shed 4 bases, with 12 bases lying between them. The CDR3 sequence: CASSLTLSTGELFF. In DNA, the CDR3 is TGCGCCAGCAGTCTGACTCTTAGCACCGGGGAGCTGTTTTTT. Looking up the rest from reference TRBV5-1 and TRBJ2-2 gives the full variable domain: KAGVTQTPRYLIKTRGQQVTLSCSPISGHRSVSWYQQTPGQGLQFLFEYFSETQRNKGNFPGRFSGRQFSNSRSEMNVSTLELGDSALYLCASSLTLSTGELFFGEGSRLTVL.

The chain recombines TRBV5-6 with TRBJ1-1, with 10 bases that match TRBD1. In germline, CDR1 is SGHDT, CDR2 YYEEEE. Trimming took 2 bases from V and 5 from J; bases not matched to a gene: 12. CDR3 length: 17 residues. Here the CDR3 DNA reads TGTGCCAGCAGCTTACTCCGGGACAGGGGTGTTTGGACTGAAGCTTTCTTT. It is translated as CASSLLRDRGVWTEAFF.

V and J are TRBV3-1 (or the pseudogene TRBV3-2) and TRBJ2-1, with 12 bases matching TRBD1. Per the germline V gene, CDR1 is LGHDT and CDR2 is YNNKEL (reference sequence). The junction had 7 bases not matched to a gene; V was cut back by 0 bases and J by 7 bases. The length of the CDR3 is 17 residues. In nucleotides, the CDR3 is TGTGCCAGCAGCCAAGATCCGGGGACAGGGGGCTTGAATGAGCAGTTCTTC. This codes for CASSQDPGTGGLNEQFF.

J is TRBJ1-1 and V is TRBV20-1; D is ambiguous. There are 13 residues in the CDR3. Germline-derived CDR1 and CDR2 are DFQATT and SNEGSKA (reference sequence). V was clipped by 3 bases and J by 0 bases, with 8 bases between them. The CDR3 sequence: CSASPGLNTEAFF. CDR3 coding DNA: TGCAGTGCTAGTCCGGGTCTGAACACTGAAGCTTTCTTT.

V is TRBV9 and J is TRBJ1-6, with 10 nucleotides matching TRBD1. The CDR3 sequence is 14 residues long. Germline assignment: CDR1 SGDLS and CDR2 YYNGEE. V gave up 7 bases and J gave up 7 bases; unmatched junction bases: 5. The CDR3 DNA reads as TGTGCCAGCCGCCGGACAGGGGGGAATTCACCCCTCCACTTT. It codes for CASRRTGGNSPLHF.

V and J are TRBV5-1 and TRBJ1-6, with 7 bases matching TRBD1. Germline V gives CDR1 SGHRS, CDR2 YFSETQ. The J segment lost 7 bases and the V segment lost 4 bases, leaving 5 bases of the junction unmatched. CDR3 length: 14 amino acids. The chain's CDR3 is CASSPGGRNSPLHF. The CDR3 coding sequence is TGCGCCAGCAGCCCAGGGGGGCGGAATTCACCCCTCCACTTT.

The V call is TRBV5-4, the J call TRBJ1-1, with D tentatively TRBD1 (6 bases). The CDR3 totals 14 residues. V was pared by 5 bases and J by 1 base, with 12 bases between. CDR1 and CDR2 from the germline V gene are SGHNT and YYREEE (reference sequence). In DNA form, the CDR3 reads TGTGCCAGCAGACCTTGGGGGCGGAACACTGAAGCTTTCTTT. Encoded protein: CASRPWGRNTEAFF.

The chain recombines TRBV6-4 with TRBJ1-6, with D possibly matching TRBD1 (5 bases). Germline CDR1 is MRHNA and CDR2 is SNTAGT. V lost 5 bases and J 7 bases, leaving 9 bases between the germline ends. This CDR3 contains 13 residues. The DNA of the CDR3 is TGTGCCAGCAGTCAGGACAACAATTCACCCCTCCACTTT. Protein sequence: CASSQDNNSPLHF.

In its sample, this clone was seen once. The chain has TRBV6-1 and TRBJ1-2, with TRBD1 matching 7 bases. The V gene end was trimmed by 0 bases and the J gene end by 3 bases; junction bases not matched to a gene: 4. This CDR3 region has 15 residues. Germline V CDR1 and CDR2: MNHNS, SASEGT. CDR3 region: CASSEAPGGYYGYTF. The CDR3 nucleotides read TGTGCCAGCAGTGAAGCGCCAGGGGGGTACTATGGCTACACCTTC.

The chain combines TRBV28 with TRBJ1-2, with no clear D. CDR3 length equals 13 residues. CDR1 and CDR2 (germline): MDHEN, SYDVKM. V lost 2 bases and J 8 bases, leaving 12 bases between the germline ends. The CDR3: CASSLGGNGGYTF. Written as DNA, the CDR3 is TGTGCCAGCAGTTTAGGAGGTAACGGGGGCTACACCTTC.

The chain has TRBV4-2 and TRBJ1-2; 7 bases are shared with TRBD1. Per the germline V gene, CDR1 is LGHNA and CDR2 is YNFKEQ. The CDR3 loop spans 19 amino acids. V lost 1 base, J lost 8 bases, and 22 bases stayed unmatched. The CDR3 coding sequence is TGTGCCAGCAGCCAAGCTCACACCGGGACAGAGAACGTAAACGAGGGCTACACCTTC. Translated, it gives CASSQAHTGTENVNEGYTF.

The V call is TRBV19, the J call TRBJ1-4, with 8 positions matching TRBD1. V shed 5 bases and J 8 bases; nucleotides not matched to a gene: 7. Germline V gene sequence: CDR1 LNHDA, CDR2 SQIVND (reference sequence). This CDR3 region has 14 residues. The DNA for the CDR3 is TGTGCCAGTAGTTATGGACAGGGCGGGGAAAAACTGTTTTTT. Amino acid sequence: CASSYGQGGEKLFF.

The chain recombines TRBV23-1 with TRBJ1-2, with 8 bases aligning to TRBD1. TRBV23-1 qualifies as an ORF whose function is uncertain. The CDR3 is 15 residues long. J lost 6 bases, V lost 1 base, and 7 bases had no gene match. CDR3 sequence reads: CASSQWGRGLDGYTF. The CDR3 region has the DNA TGCGCCAGCAGTCAATGGGGCAGGGGGCTGGATGGCTACACCTTC.

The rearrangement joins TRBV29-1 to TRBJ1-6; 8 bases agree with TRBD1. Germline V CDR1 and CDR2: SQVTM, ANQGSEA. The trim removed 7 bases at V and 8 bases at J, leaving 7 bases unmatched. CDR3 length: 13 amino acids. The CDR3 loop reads CSARQGPDSPLHF. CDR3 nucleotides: TGCAGCGCCCGACAGGGGCCGGATTCACCCCTCCACTTT.

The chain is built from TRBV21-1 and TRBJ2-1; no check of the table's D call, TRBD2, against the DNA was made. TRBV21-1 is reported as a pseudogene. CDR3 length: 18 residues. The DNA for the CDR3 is TGTGCCAGCAGCAACAAAGGGTTGGGGCGGGGGAAAGACAATGAGCAGTTCTTC. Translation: CASSNKGLGRGKDNEQFF.